Presented here are 18 T cell receptor beta chains from one specimen sequenced in a study of long-term antiretroviral therapy in people with HIV. Researchers ran immunoSEQ v3.0 at survey level. TCRdb keeps only in-frame clones here, not all; method: immunoSEQ multiplex PCR. Among 20,000 to 30,000 clones listed, around 79% were seen once. Here the sequenced sample was unsorted PBMCs, taken 1.2 years after starting antiretroviral therapy. These receptors were taken from a woman aged 40 to 50 with HIV.

The rearrangement joins TRBV19 to TRBJ2-6; a possible D gene is TRBD1 (5 bases). There are 15 residues in the CDR3. Germline V gives CDR1 LNHDA, CDR2 SQIVND (reference sequence). Trimming stripped 3 bases from V and 0 bases from J, with 6 bases between. Written as DNA, the CDR3 is TGTGCCAGTAGTATTCAGGGCTCTGGGGCCAACGTCCTGACTTTC. Amino acid sequence: CASSIQGSGANVLTF.

V usage is TRBV28 and J usage is TRBJ1-2; TRBD1 aligns across 9 bases. The germline CDR1 and CDR2 sequences are MDHEN and SYDVKM. Losses at the gene ends were 6 bases for V and 4 bases for J; bases not matched to a gene: 12. The CDR3 sequence is 16 residues long. In DNA, the CDR3 is TGTGCCAGCAGACGGGACAGGGCGGCGGGCTCCTATGGCTACACCTTC. Translation: CASRRDRAAGSYGYTF.

The chain couples TRBV6-5 to TRBJ2-7; TRBD1 matches 10 bases. Germline loops: CDR1 MNHEY, CDR2 SVGAGI. V was pared by 4 bases and J by 0 bases, with 3 bases of the junction left unmatched. This CDR3 contains 15 residues. For the CDR3, the DNA is TGTGCCAGCAGTTTCCGGGACAGGGGCTCCTACGAGCAGTACTTC. Protein sequence: CASSFRDRGSYEQYF.

The rearrangement links TRBV7-9 to TRBJ1-2; a possible D gene is TRBD1 (6 bases). The CDR3 runs 15 residues. Germline V gives CDR1 SEHNR, CDR2 FQNEAQ (reference sequence). With 5 bases removed from V and 4 bases from J, the gap between germline ends came to 17 bases. The CDR3 coding sequence is TGTGCCAGCAGCCCGGCGGACGGGACAACCTATGGCTACACCTTC. Protein: CASSPADGTTYGYTF.

The chain has TRBV6-5 and TRBJ2-3; D gene ambiguous. The germline CDR1 and CDR2 sequences are MNHEY and SVGAGI. The V and J ends lost 4 bases and 6 bases respectively, with 14 bases between them. The CDR3 loop spans 14 amino acids. CDR3 nucleotide sequence: TGTGCCAGCAGTTTATTGGGCAGGCGGGATACGCAGTATTTT. This sequence encodes CASSLLGRRDTQYF.

J is TRBJ1-1 and V is TRBV11-2, with D perhaps TRBD1 (5 bases). Per the germline V gene, CDR1 is SGHAT and CDR2 is FQNNGV. The length of the CDR3 is 15 residues. V gave up 5 bases and J gave up 4 bases, with 17 bases separating them. The CDR3 region is CASSTASGLGTEAFF. CDR3 DNA: TGTGCCAGCAGCACAGCTTCAGGGCTGGGCACTGAAGCTTTCTTT.

The chain carries TRBV29-1 and TRBJ2-7; D not resolved. The CDR3 is 11 amino acids. Trimming stripped 7 bases from V and 3 bases from J, with 10 bases between. Germline CDR1 reads SQVTM; CDR2 reads ANQGSEA. The chain's CDR3 is CSALTDYEQYF. The DNA for the CDR3 is TGCAGCGCCTTAACAGACTACGAGCAGTACTTC.

The rearrangement links TRBV6-6 to TRBJ2-1; 7 bases are a match to TRBD2. The CDR3 totals 16 residues. Losses at the gene ends were 0 bases for V and 8 bases for J; bases not matched to a gene: 10. Germline CDR1 and CDR2: MNHNY and SVGAGI (reference sequence). As DNA, the CDR3 is TGTGCCAGCAGTTACTCGACGGCGGGGGTAGCCCATGAGCAGTTCTTC. This encodes CASSYSTAGVAHEQFF.

The rearrangement joins TRBV27 to TRBJ1-1; D unresolved. V dropped 3 bases and J dropped 4 bases, with 9 bases sitting between them. Germline V gives CDR1 MNHEY, CDR2 SMNVEV (reference sequence). The CDR3 covers 13 residues. CDR3 sequence reads: CASSFDPATEAFF. For the CDR3, the DNA is TGTGCCAGCAGTTTCGACCCCGCCACTGAAGCTTTCTTT.

This clone occurred a few times. This rearrangement joins TRBV27 to TRBJ1-5; D gene unclear. V lost 2 bases, J lost 6 bases, and 5 bases lay in between. Per the germline V gene, CDR1 is MNHEY and CDR2 is SMNVEV (reference sequence). There are 12 residues in the CDR3. CDR3 protein: CASSLAGQPQHF. The CDR3 nucleotides read TGTGCCAGCAGTTTAGCTGGTCAGCCCCAGCATTTT.

In this sample, this clone turned up once. The genes are TRBV7-9 and TRBJ1-6, with a possible D match to TRBD1 (5 bases). The CDR3 spans 14 residues. V shed 4 bases and J shed 3 bases, with 7 bases lying between them. Germline V CDR1 and CDR2: SEHNR, FQNEAQ (reference sequence). The chain's CDR3 is CASSSGRYNSPLHF. CDR3 in DNA: TGTGCCAGCAGCTCGGGACGCTATAATTCACCCCTCCACTTT.

J is TRBJ2-7 and V is TRBV30; a weak D match, TRBD1 (5 bases). The CDR3 contains 12 residues. The V and J ends lost 2 bases and 5 bases respectively, with 10 bases between them. From germline, CDR1 is GTSNPN and CDR2 SVGIG (reference sequence). In DNA, the CDR3 is TGTGCCTGGAGTTGGAGCAGGGACGAGCAGTACTTC. It encodes CAWSWSRDEQYF.

This clone was seen a single time. The chain links TRBV7-2 to TRBJ2-1; TRBD2 matches at 10 bases. Germline V lookup: CDR1 SGHTA, CDR2 FQGNSA. V lost 4 bases, J lost 6 bases, and 9 bases stayed unmatched. This CDR3 comprises 16 residues. The CDR3 region is CASSSLGKRGGNEQFF. The CDR3 DNA is TGTGCCAGCAGCTCCCTGGGGAAGCGGGGGGGCAATGAGCAGTTCTTC.

The chain uses TRBV28 and TRBJ1-2; D is uncertain. Trimming stripped 5 bases from V and 5 bases from J, with 21 bases between. This CDR3 has 16 amino acids. CDR1 is MDHEN and CDR2 is SYDVKM in the germline V gene. The CDR3 DNA sequence: TGTGCCAGCAGTCCTAATCTGGGGTTCGTAGGATATGGCTACACCTTC. Translation: CASSPNLGFVGYGYTF.

J is TRBJ2-1 and V is TRBV7-9; D is undetermined. CDR1 SEHNR and CDR2 FQNEAQ come from the germline V gene (reference sequence). V lost 5 bases and J 7 bases, leaving 12 bases between the germline ends. The CDR3 is made up of 13 amino acids. The CDR3 here is CASSPLQLNEQFF. For the CDR3, the DNA is TGTGCCAGCAGCCCCCTACAGCTAAATGAGCAGTTCTTC.

The gene calls are TRBV7-6 and TRBJ2-1; 8 bases are a match to TRBD2. Germline assignment: CDR1 SGHVS and CDR2 FNYEAQ. V was pared by 5 bases and J by 2 bases, with 11 bases of the junction left unmatched. This CDR3 spans 17 amino acids. CDR3 amino acids: CASSPSGPEGPYNEQFF. In DNA, the CDR3 is TGTGCCAGCAGCCCTAGCGGGCCCGAGGGGCCCTACAATGAGCAGTTCTTC. Using reference TRBV7-6 and TRBJ2-1 for the parts outside the CDR3, the full variable domain is GAGVSQSPRYKVTKRGQDVALRCDPISGHVSLYWYRQALGQGPEFLTYFNYEAQQDKSGLPNDRFSAERPEGSISTLTIQRTEQRDSAMYRCASSPSGPEGPYNEQFFGPGTRLTVL.

The CDR3 protein is CASSGAREEAFF. CDR3 bases: TGTGCCAGCAGCGGAGCCAGGGAAGAAGCTTTCTTT. V gene TRBV5-5 combines with J gene TRBJ1-1; perhaps TRBD1 as D (5 bases). The CDR3 is made up of 12 amino acids. V lost 4 bases to trimming and J lost 8 bases, with 12 bases between them. The germline V gene encodes CDR1 SGHKS and CDR2 YYEKEE (reference sequence).

In its sample, this clone was seen once. J is TRBJ2-5 and V is TRBV2; 7 nucleotides match TRBD1. The CDR3 runs 13 residues. In germline, CDR1 is SNHLY, CDR2 FYNNEI. Unmatched junction bases numbered 6, after V lost 7 bases and J lost 4 bases. CDR3 sequence reads: CASITDRAETQYF. For the CDR3, the DNA is TGTGCCAGCATTACCGACAGGGCAGAGACCCAGTACTTC.